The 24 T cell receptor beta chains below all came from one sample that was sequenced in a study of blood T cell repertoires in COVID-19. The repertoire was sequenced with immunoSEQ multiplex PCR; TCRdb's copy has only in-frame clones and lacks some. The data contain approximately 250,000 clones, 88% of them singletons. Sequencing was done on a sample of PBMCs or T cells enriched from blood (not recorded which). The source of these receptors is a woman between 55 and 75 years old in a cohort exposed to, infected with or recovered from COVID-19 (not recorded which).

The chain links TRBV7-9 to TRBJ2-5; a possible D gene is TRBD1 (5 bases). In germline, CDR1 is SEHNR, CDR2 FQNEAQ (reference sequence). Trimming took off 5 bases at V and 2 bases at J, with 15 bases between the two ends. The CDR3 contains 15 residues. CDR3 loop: CASSPPIYRQETQYF. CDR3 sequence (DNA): TGTGCCAGCAGCCCCCCCATCTACAGGCAAGAGACCCAGTACTTC.

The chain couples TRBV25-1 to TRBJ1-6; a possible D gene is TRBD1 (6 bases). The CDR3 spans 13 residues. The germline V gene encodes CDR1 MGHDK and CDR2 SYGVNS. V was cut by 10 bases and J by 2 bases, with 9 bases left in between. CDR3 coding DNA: TGTGCCACAGGGGATCCCTATAATTCACCCCTCCACTTT. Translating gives CATGDPYNSPLHF.

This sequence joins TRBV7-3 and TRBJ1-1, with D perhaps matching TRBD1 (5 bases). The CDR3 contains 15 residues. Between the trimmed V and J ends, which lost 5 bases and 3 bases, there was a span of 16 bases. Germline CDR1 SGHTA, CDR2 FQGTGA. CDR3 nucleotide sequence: TGTGCCAGCAGCCCCCAGGGCGGGAGAGACACTGAAGCTTTCTTT. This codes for CASSPQGGRDTEAFF. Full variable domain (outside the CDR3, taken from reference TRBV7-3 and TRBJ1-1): GAGVSQTPSNKVTEKGKYVELRCDPISGHTALYWYRQSLGQGPEFLIYFQGTGAADDSGLPNDRFFAVRPEGSVSTLKIQRTERGDSAVYLCASSPQGGRDTEAFFGQGTRLTVV.

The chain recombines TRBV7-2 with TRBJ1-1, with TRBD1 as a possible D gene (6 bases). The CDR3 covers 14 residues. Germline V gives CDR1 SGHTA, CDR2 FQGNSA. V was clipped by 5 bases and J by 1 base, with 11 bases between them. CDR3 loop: CASSPETGNTEAFF. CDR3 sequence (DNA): TGTGCCAGCAGCCCCGAGACAGGGAACACTGAAGCTTTCTTT.

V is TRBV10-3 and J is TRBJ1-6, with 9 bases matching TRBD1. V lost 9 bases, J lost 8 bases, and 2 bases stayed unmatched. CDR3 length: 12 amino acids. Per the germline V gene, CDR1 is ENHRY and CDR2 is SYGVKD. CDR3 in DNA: TGTGCCATTCGGACAGGGGATTCACCCCTCCACTTT. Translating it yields CAIRTGDSPLHF.

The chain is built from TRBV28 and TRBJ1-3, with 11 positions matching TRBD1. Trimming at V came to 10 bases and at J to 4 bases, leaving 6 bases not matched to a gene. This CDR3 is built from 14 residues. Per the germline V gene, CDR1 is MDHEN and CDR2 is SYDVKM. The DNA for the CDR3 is TGTGCCATAGCGGACAGGGGGCTCGGAAACACCATATATTTT. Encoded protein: CAIADRGLGNTIYF.

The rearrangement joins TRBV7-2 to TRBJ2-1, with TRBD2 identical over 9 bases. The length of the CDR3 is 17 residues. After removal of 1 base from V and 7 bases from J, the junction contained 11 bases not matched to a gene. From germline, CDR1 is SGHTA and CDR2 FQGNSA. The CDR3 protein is CASSLVRAAGGRNEQFF. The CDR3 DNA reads TGTGCCAGCAGCTTAGTCCGGGCTGCGGGAGGGAGGAATGAGCAGTTCTTC.

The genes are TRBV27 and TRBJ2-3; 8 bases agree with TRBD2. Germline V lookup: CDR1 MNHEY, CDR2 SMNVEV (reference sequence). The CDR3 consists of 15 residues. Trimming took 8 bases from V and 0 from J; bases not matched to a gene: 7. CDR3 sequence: CASSGSGTSTDTQYF. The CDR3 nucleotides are TGTGCCAGCTCGGGTAGCGGGACTAGCACAGATACGCAGTATTTT.

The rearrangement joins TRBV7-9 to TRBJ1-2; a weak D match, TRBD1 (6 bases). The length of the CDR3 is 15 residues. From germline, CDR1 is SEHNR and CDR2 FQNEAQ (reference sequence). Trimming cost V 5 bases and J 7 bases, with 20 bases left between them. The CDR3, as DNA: TGTGCCAGCAGCCCTGTGGACAGAGAACTCAGTGGCTACACCTTC. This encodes CASSPVDRELSGYTF.

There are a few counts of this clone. The CDR3 bases are TGTGCCAGCTCCGAGGGGGGGACAGGGCACTACAATGAGCAGTTCTTC. Translated: CASSEGGTGHYNEQFF. This chain links TRBV9 with TRBJ2-1, with TRBD1 identical over 9 bases. This CDR3 has 16 amino acids. Germline CDR1 is SGDLS and CDR2 is YYNGEE. After removal of 7 bases from V and 3 bases from J, the junction contained 11 bases not matched to a gene.

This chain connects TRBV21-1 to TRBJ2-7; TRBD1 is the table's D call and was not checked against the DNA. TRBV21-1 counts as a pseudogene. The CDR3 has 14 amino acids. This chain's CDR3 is CASSKGDTSYEQYF. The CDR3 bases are TGTGCCAGCAGCAAAGGGGACACCTCCTACGAGCAGTACTTC.

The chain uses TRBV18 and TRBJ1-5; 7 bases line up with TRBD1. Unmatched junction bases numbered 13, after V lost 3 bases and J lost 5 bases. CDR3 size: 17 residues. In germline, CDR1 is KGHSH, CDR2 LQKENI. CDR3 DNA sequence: TGTGCCAGCTCACCTTCCCGGTACAGGGGCATAGATCAGCCCCAGCATTTT. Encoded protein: CASSPSRYRGIDQPQHF.

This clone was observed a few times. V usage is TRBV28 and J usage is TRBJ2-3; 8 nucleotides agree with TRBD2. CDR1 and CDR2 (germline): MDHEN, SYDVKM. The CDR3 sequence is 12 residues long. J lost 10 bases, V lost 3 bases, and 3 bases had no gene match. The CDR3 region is CASSFSGGPQYF. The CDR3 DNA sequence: TGTGCCAGCAGTTTTTCGGGAGGGCCGCAGTATTTT. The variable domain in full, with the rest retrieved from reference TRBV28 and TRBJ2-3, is DVKVTQSSRYLVKRTGEKVFLECVQDMDHENMFWYRQDPGLGLRLIYFSYDVKMKEKGDIPEGYSVSREKKERFSLILESASTNQTSMYLCASSFSGGPQYFGPGTRLTVL.

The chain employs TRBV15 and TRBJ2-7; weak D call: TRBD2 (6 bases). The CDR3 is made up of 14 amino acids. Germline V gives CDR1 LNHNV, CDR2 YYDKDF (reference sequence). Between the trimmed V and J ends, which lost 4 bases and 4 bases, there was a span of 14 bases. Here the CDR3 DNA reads TGTGCCACCAGCATTACGGGACTGCCATACGAGCAGTACTTC. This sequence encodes CATSITGLPYEQYF. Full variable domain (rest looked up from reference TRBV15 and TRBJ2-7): DAMVIQNPRYQVTQFGKPVTLSCSQTLNHNVMYWYQQKSSQAPKLLFHYYDKDFNNEADTPDNFQSRRPNTSFCFLDIRSPGLGDTAMYLCATSITGLPYEQYFGPGTRLTVT.

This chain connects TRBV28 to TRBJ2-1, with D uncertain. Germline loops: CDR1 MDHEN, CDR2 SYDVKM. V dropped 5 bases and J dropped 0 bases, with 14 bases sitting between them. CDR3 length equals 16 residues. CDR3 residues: CASSPAHPSSYNEQFF. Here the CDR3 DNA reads TGTGCCAGCAGTCCCGCTCACCCGAGCTCCTACAATGAGCAGTTCTTC.

CDR3 nucleotides: TGTGCCAGCAGCTCGACTAGCGGGAGTCGTGAGACCCAGTACTTC. This translates into CASSSTSGSRETQYF. The genes are TRBV7-8 and TRBJ2-5; 12 positions match TRBD2. This CDR3 is 15 amino acids long. The J segment lost 5 bases and the V segment lost 4 bases, leaving 5 bases of the junction unmatched. Germline V lookup: CDR1 SGHVS, CDR2 FQNEAQ.

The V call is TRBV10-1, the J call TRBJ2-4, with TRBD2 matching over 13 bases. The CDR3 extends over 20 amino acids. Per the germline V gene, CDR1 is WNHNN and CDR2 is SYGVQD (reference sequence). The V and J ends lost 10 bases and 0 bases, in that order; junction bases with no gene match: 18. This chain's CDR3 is CANTFGTSGKNRLAKNIQYF. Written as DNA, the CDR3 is TGCGCCAACACTTTTGGGACTAGCGGGAAGAACCGTCTAGCCAAAAACATTCAGTACTTC.

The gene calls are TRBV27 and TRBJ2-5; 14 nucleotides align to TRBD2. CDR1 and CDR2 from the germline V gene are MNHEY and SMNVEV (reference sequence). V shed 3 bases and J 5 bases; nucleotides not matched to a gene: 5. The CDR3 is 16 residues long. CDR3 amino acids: CASSLRLAGGPETQYF. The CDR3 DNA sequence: TGTGCCAGCAGTTTGAGACTAGCGGGAGGGCCGGAGACCCAGTACTTC.

For the CDR3, the DNA is TGTGCCAGCAGCTTATTCTTGCAGGGGGCGAGGGGAGGCTACACCTTC. Encoded protein: CASSLFLQGARGGYTF. V and J are TRBV13 and TRBJ1-2; 8 bases agree with TRBD1. Germline trimming cut 2 bases from V and 8 bases from J; bases unmatched to any gene: 13. The CDR3 spans 16 residues. Looked up from germline, CDR1 is PRHDT and CDR2 is FYEKMQ (reference sequence).

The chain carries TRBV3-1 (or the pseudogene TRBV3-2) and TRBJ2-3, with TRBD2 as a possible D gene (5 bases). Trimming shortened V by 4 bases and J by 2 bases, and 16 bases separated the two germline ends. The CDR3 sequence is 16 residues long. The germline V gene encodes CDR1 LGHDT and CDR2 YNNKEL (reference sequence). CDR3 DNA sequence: TGTGCCAGCAGCCCCCGGGGAGTGGCCGACACAGATACGCAGTATTTT. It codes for CASSPRGVADTDTQYF.

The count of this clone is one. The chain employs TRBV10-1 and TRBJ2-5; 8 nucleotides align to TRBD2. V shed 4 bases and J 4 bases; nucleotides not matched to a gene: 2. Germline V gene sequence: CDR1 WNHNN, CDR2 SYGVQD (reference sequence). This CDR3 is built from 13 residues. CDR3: CASSAAGGETQYF. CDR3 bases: TGCGCCAGCAGTGCGGCGGGAGGAGAGACCCAGTACTTC.

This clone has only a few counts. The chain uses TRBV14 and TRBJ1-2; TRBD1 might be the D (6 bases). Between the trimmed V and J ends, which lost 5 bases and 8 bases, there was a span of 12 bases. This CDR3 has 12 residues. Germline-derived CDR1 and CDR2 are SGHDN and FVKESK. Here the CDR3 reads CASSNQGRGYTF. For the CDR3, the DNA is TGTGCCAGCAGCAATCAGGGGCGAGGCTACACCTTC.

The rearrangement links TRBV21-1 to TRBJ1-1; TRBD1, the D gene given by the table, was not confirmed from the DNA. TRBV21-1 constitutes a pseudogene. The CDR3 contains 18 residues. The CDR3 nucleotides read TGTGCCAGCAGCAAAGTGAAGGGACAGGGGCGCCGTAACACTGAAGCTTTCTTT. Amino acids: CASSKVKGQGRRNTEAFF.

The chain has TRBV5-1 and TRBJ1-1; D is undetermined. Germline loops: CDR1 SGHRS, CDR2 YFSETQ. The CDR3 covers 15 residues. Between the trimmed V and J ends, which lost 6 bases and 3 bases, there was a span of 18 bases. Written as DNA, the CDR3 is TGCGCCAGCACCCAAAACGGCGGGGAGGACACTGAAGCTTTCTTT. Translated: CASTQNGGEDTEAFF.